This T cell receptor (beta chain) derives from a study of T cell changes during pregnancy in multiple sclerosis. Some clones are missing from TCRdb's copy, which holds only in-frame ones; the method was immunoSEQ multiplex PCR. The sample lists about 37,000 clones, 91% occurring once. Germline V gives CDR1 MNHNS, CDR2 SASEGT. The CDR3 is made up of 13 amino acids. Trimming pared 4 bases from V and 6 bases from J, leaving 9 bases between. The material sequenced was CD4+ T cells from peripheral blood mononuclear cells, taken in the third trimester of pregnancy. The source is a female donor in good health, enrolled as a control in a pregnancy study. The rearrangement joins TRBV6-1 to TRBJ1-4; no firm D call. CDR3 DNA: TGTGCCAGCAGTGTACAGATGGATGAAAAACTGTTTTTT. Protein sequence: CASSVQMDEKLFF.